This T cell receptor (beta chain) was identified in a study of blood T cell repertoires in COVID-19. At the level of the study: T cells, B-cell-depleted T cells, or PBMCs supplied cDNA or gDNA.

The table lists this clone with a few counts. This CDR3 contains 19 residues. Looked up from germline, CDR1 is SGHNT and CDR2 is YYREEE (reference sequence). TCRdb's table, derived via immunoSEQ multiplex PCR, lists solely in-frame clones and lacks some. The sample has about 520,000 clones; around 85% are singletons. This receptor was obtained from a human donor in a cohort sampled during active COVID-19. Sequenced material: peripheral blood. The V and J genes are TRBV5-4 and TRBJ1-5, with 10 bases lining up with TRBD1. DNA of the CDR3: TGTGCGACCCCCGGTCACGGGACAGGGGACCGCTACCCCAATCAGCCCCAGCATTTT. Protein product: CATPGHGTGDRYPNQPQHF. Drawing the rest from reference TRBV5-4 and TRBJ1-5, the complete variable domain is ETGVTQSPTHLIKTRGQQVTLRCSSQSGHNTVSWYQQALGQGPQFIFQYYREEENGRGNFPPRFSGLQFPNYSSELNVNALELDDSALYLCATPGHGTGDRYPNQPQHFGDGTRLSIL.